These T cell receptor beta chains were read from a single sample in a study of CXCR3-negative and CXCR3-positive naive CD8 T cells. TCRdb reworked the 5' RACE reads into one entry per CDR3 protein, no DNA. This sample lists about 84,000 distinct CDR3 sequences; its ten largest clones have 0.6% to 0.7%. The sample comprised naive CXCR3+ CD8+ T cells from blood. Source of these receptors: a human donor in good health. Some clones in this sample may be carry-over from other donors' samples. CDR3s include the opening cysteine and the closing phenylalanine or tryptophan.

cdr3_length j_call v_call cdr3_aa
14 TRBJ2-1 TRBV29-1 CSVEGTSEDNEQFF
16 TRBJ2-3 TRBV6-1 CASSGPSGRFIDTQYF
13 TRBJ2-5 TRBV12-3/TRBV12-4 CASSYQGQETQYF
14 TRBJ2-2 TRBV5-6 CASSLGRDTGELFF
16 TRBJ2-7 TRBV28 CASIGLAGLSSYEQYF
17 TRBJ1-6 TRBV12-2 CASRLAFPGGATSPLHF
12 TRBJ1-4 TRBV29-1 CSVAGGGEKLFF
16 TRBJ2-1 TRBV3-1 CASSQVTKGPYNEQFF
14 TRBJ2-1 TRBV20-1 CSATDDREVNEQFF
13 TRBJ2-7 TRBV6-1 CASSTFPSYEQYF
16 TRBJ2-2 TRBV11-2 CASGGGITSNTGELFF
14 TRBJ2-4 TRBV28 CASTTARSRNIQYF
12 TRBJ2-7 TRBV29-1 CSAWTGIHEQYF
14 TRBJ2-7 TRBV9 CASSVEGTGLEQYF